These 21 T cell receptor beta chains were all obtained from the same sample, sequenced in a study of T-cell reconstitution after alpha-beta-depleted transplantation in children. The TCRbeta library incorporated unique molecular identifiers. TCRdb reprocessed the PCR reads with MiXCR, giving one entry per CDR3 protein. The table shows 700,000 to 950,000 distinct CDR3 sequences, with 15% to 20% occurring only once. The sample was PBMCs, mostly from graft donor cells, taken 360 days after TCRalphabeta/CD19-depleted stem cell transplant. Receptors originate from a male patient younger than 18 who had a stem cell transplant for acute lymphoblastic leukemia, so the T cells may come from the graft donor.

The chain combines TRBV6-1 with TRBJ1-4; possibly TRBD1 for D (5 bases). The CDR3 loop spans 14 amino acids. Germline V gene lookup returns CDR1 MNHNS and CDR2 SASEGT. Trimming left V 6 bases short and J 0 bases short, with 8 bases between. For the CDR3, the DNA is TGTGCCAGCAGACAGGTTGCAACTAATGAAAAACTGTTTTTT. The encoded protein is CASRQVATNEKLFF.

The genes are TRBV20-1 and TRBJ2-7; TRBD1 is a possible D gene (5 bases). The CDR3 is made up of 11 amino acids. V lost 8 bases and J lost 2, with 10 bases in between. CDR1 and CDR2 (germline): DFQATT, SNEGSKA (reference sequence). CDR3 in amino acids: CSSGQTYEQYF. CDR3 coding DNA: TGCAGTAGTGGACAAACCTACGAGCAGTACTTC.

This clonotype appeared a few times. The chain is built from TRBV28 and TRBJ1-6, with D hard to call. The germline V gene has CDR1 MDHEN and CDR2 SYDVKM. CDR3 length equals 17 residues. The V end was cut by 3 bases, the J end by 0 bases, with 12 bases between. The CDR3 DNA reads TGTGCCAGCAGTTTTCCCCTTAGGTTCTCCTATAATTCACCCCTCCACTTT. It yields the protein CASSFPLRFSYNSPLHF.

The sample holds many counts of this clonotype. One end of the junction does not line up with germline, which may come from a read error. The V call is TRBV5-1, the J call TRBJ2-7, with unresolved D. This CDR3 region has 14 residues. CDR1 and CDR2 (germline): SGHRS, YFSETQ. In DNA form, the CDR3 reads TGTGCCAGCAGCTTAGGAGCAGGCTCCTACGAGCAGTACTTC. Translating it yields CASSLGAGSYEQYF. Full variable domain (rest looked up from reference TRBV5-1 and TRBJ2-7): KAGVTQTPRYLIKTRGQQVTLSCSPISGHRSVSWYQQTPGQGLQFLFEYFSETQRNKGNFPGRFSGRQFSNSRSEMNVSTLELGDSALYLCASSLGAGSYEQYFGPGTRLTVT.

This clonotype was found a few times. The CDR3, as DNA: TGTGCCAGCAGTTACTCTAGGGTTAAAGAGACCCAGTACTTC. This codes for CASSYSRVKETQYF. This rearrangement joins TRBV6-5 to TRBJ2-5; no clear D. V was pared by 0 bases and J by 3 bases, with 8 bases between. The CDR3 is 14 residues long. Looked up from germline, CDR1 is MNHEY and CDR2 is SVGAGI.

This rearrangement joins TRBV27 to TRBJ2-3; a possible D gene is TRBD2 (5 bases). In germline, CDR1 is MNHEY, CDR2 SMNVEV (reference sequence). This CDR3 has 14 residues. The V end lost 5 bases, the J end lost 5 bases, and 14 bases lay between the germline ends. The chain's CDR3 is CASSTALEGDTQYF. The CDR3 DNA reads TGTGCCAGCAGTACGGCCCTCGAGGGAGATACGCAGTATTTT.

This clonotype has only a few counts. The chain joins TRBV10-3 to TRBJ1-6; D is uncertain. CDR3 length: 13 amino acids. CDR1 is ENHRY and CDR2 is SYGVKD in the germline V gene. The V end was cut by 5 bases, the J end by 5 bases, with 7 bases between. CDR3 bases: TGTGCCATCAGTCCCCCCAATAATTCACCCCTCCACTTT. This encodes CAISPPNNSPLHF.

The chain recombines TRBV7-9 with TRBJ2-1; 10 bases map to TRBD1. The junction had 7 bases not matched to a gene; V was cut back by 5 bases and J by 6 bases. The length of the CDR3 is 15 residues. In germline, CDR1 is SEHNR, CDR2 FQNEAQ (reference sequence). CDR3 sequence: CASSAGTGAFNEQFF. CDR3 DNA sequence: TGTGCCAGCAGCGCCGGGACAGGGGCATTCAATGAGCAGTTCTTC.

In its sample, this clonotype was seen once. The V call is TRBV12-3 or TRBV12-4, the J call TRBJ2-7; TRBD2 matches at 8 bases. The CDR3 runs to 15 residues. V gave up 8 bases and J gave up 3 bases; unmatched junction bases: 12. For the CDR3, the DNA is TGTGCCAGCGGTTATTACCGGGGGGGCCTCTACGAGCAGTACTTC. This codes for CASGYYRGGLYEQYF.

This chain connects TRBV7-8 to TRBJ1-1; 10 positions agree with TRBD1. Trimming took 2 bases from V and 2 from J; bases not matched to a gene: 14. This CDR3 spans 19 amino acids. Germline-derived CDR1 and CDR2 are SGHVS and FQNEAQ. This CDR3 reads CASSLNLGTGVPQNTEAFF. The CDR3 DNA reads as TGTGCCAGCAGCTTAAACCTGGGGACAGGGGTTCCTCAAAACACTGAAGCTTTCTTT.

V usage is TRBV5-1 and J usage is TRBJ2-1, with D uncertain. V lost 3 bases and J 8 bases, leaving 18 bases between the germline ends. Germline V gene data show CDR1 as SGHRS and CDR2 as YFSETQ. This CDR3 is 15 amino acids long. The CDR3 DNA reads TGCGCCAGCAGCTGGCTTAGGGTCCGCAGCGATGAGCAGTTCTTC. Amino acid sequence: CASSWLRVRSDEQFF.

This clonotype has more than one count but fewer than ten. The DNA for the CDR3 is TGCAGTGCCAGGGTGGGGACTTTGAACACTGAAGCTTTCTTT. It is translated as CSARVGTLNTEAFF. This chain joins TRBV20-1 and TRBJ1-1, with a weak D call TRBD1 (5 bases). The CDR3 consists of 14 residues. Trimming took 6 bases from V and 0 from J, leaving 14 bases between them. Germline V gives CDR1 DFQATT, CDR2 SNEGSKA (reference sequence).

This clonotype was found many times. This CDR3 is CASSTGQLYEQYF. CDR3 nucleotides: TGCGCCAGCAGCACCGGGCAGCTTTACGAGCAGTACTTC. The V gene is TRBV5-1, the J gene TRBJ2-7; D is uncertain. From germline, CDR1 is SGHRS and CDR2 YFSETQ. Trimming pared 4 bases from V and 4 bases from J, leaving 12 bases between. CDR3 size: 13 residues.

The chain couples TRBV5-1 to TRBJ2-5, with 8 bases lining up with TRBD1. Germline V gene sequence: CDR1 SGHRS, CDR2 YFSETQ. The CDR3 extends over 15 amino acids. The V gene end was trimmed by 0 bases and the J gene end by 5 bases; junction bases not matched to a gene: 6. CDR3 amino acids: CASSLGGTGSETQYF. For the CDR3, the DNA is TGCGCCAGCAGCTTGGGGGGGACAGGTAGTGAGACCCAGTACTTC.

This clonotype was seen a few times. V and J are TRBV9 and TRBJ1-2; perhaps TRBD1 as D (5 bases). Germline CDR1 SGDLS, CDR2 YYNGEE. This CDR3 has 13 amino acids. V shed 0 bases and J shed 6 bases, with 9 bases lying between them. The DNA of the CDR3 is TGTGCCAGCAGCGTAGCAGGGATGAATGGCTACACCTTC. It yields the protein CASSVAGMNGYTF.

This rearrangement joins TRBV20-1 to TRBJ1-4, with a weak D call TRBD1 (6 bases). Germline CDR1 and CDR2: DFQATT and SNEGSKA (reference sequence). The CDR3 is made up of 14 amino acids. V shed 6 bases and J shed 8 bases, with 19 bases lying between them. The CDR3 DNA reads TGCAGTGCGCCAACAGGGTTTGTTGAGGAAAAACTGTTTTTT. Its protein product is CSAPTGFVEEKLFF.

The V gene is TRBV6-5, the J gene TRBJ2-2; D is possibly TRBD2 (6 bases). CDR3 length: 17 amino acids. The germline V gene has CDR1 MNHEY and CDR2 SVGAGI. The ends were cut back, 0 bases at V and 1 base at J, with 12 bases in the middle. The DNA for the CDR3 is TGTGCCAGCAGTTACTCGGCGGGACTGGAGAACACCGGGGAGCTGTTTTTT. This gives the protein CASSYSAGLENTGELFF.

V and J are TRBV20-1 and TRBJ2-3; D is undetermined. V was cut by 6 bases and J by 2 bases, with 6 bases left in between. The CDR3 is 11 residues long. Germline V gene sequence: CDR1 DFQATT, CDR2 SNEGSKA (reference sequence). The CDR3 here is CSAALTDTQYF. For the CDR3, the DNA is TGCAGTGCCGCTCTCACAGATACGCAGTATTTT.

This clonotype was picked up many times. This chain connects TRBV4-1 to TRBJ2-3; D possibly corresponds to TRBD1 (6 bases). Germline CDR1 reads MGHRA; CDR2 reads YSYEKL. Trimming shortened V by 1 base and J by 8 bases, and 16 bases separated the two germline ends. This CDR3 has 15 residues. The CDR3 DNA reads as TGCGCCAGCAGCCAAGTTGGAAAGGGGGAAGGTACGCAGTATTTT. This codes for CASSQVGKGEGTQYF.

The chain carries TRBV15 and TRBJ2-7; the match to TRBD1 covers 7 bases. Germline CDR1 LNHNV, CDR2 YYDKDF (reference sequence). The CDR3 length is 14 residues. With V trimmed by 3 bases and J by 5 bases, 7 bases remained unmatched. The CDR3 DNA reads as TGTGCCACCAGCAGGGCCGGACAGGTCGACGAGCAGTACTTC. This gives the protein CATSRAGQVDEQYF.

Turning to this clonotype: One end of the junction does not line up with germline, which may come from a read error. The chain is built from TRBV12-3 or TRBV12-4 and TRBJ1-2, with 8 bases aligning to TRBD1. The CDR3 is 14 residues long. In DNA, the CDR3 is TGTGCCAGCAGTTTAGACCCCGGGACAGGAGGCCCGATCTTC. Residues: CASSLDPGTGGPIF.